This T cell receptor (beta chain) was obtained from a study of technical replicates of blood from a few donors. Some clones are missing from TCRdb's copy, which holds only in-frame ones; the method was immunoSEQ multiplex PCR. The table shows over 90,000 clones, with roughly 95% occurring only once. The CDR3 extends over 12 amino acids. Trimming removed 6 bases at V and 3 bases at J, with 9 bases between. Germline lookup yields CDR1 SQVTM and CDR2 ANQGSEA. This TCR was sampled from a human donor in good health. This chain joins TRBV29-1 and TRBJ1-5, with D possibly being TRBD1 (6 bases). The sequencing input was T cells isolated from PBMCs. CDR3 nucleotide sequence: TGCAGCGTCGGGGGGGCCAATCAGCCCCAGCATTTT. The encoded protein is CSVGGANQPQHF.